This TCR beta chain was sequenced for a study of T cells after yellow fever vaccination (dated 2019 in TCRdb). About the full investigation: Using CD3, CD45RA, CCR7 and CD95 staining, memory subsets (EM, EMRA, CM and Tscm) were sorted on a BD FACS Aria III. Blood was collected at multiple timepoints before and after primary and secondary immunization, and bulk PBMC replicates and cell subsets were isolated. To track T-cell clones before and after primary and booster YFV17D yellow fever vaccination, bulk TCR alpha and beta repertoires were sequenced longitudinally. The cohort comprised two healthy male donors, one aged 18 to 30 and one aged 30 to 40 years. Memory subsets were sorted on days 0, 15 and 45 and at 18 months after primary vaccination, and on days 0, 15 and 45 after the 30-year booster. The SMART-Seq v4 Ultra Low Input RNA kit was used to prepare libraries from fractions with low cell numbers. Overall results and qualifications from the work: After the booster, most of the clones that had expanded following primary vaccination were detected again (roughly 97% of CD4 and roughly 88% of CD8), which suggests that memory was broadly maintained. Computational filtering was needed because FACS-sorted repertoires could contain abundant contaminating clonotypes from the bulk population. A small share of clonotypes occurred in both CD4 and CD8 compartments, likely arising from convergent recombination. Because the study included only a couple of donors, the extent to which the findings can be generalized is limited. The secondary T-cell response was weaker than the primary response but faster, peaking on day 5 instead of day 15. In the sorted memory subsets on day 0, nearly all vaccine-responding clonotypes were below the level of detection.

The treatment or condition label on this specimen signifies: live attenuated yellow fever vaccine strain. PBMCs were isolated from peripheral blood using a standard Ficoll-Paque protocol. RNA from sorted memory subsets was extracted with the RNeasy Micro Kit. This clonotype was recorded at least ten times. No base-level quality is on record; no much larger clone is a single base apart. The CDR3, cysteine through phenylalanine, is 12 amino acids long. This entry keeps only the CDR3 DNA: 36 bases, framed from base 1. The V end loses 1 base and the J end loses 8 bases, and a stretch of 9 bases separates them. Per the germline V gene, SQVTM is the CDR1 and ANQGSEA is the CDR2. TCR cDNA was synthesized by 5'RACE template switching, which introduced a universal primer site and unique molecular identifiers. cDNA synthesis was primed from both the TCR alpha and TCR beta constant segments. Library amplification involved two PCR steps, and the second step added sample barcodes and sequencing adapters. Sequencing of the libraries was done on either Illumina HiSeq 2500 (2x100 bp) or NovaSeq (2x150 bp). As for the original processing: Demultiplexing of reads and collapsing into UMI consensus sequences were performed with MIGEC, and V(D)J alignment was carried out with MiXCR. Clonotypes responding to the vaccine were identified with edgeR on replicate PBMC samples, with the criteria of FDR below 0.01 and a log2 fold change above 5 up to day 15. Each bulk clonotype was labeled CD4 or CD8 based on which sequenced repertoire, CD4 or CD8, contained the clonotype at higher abundance. To estimate the distribution of each clone across memory phenotypes, clonotype frequencies in memory subsets were weighted by FACS-sorted cell numbers. TCRdb itself trimmed the public reads at Q25 with fastp, ran MiXCR and retained productive beta chains. CDR3 protein sequences are deduplicated, and each keeps its most common genes and DNA. The authors' filters were not applied to this entry. This sample gives fewer than 20,000 distinct CDR3 sequences in total; about 4.1% of them show up just once. The ten largest clones add up to more than 0.4% of the sample.

The TCR comes from a man under 40 who received the YFV17D yellow fever vaccine. Source: PBMCs, either bulk or a sorted T-cell subset (CD4+, CD8+, memory, or dextramer-sorted; not recorded which), taken 15 days after the yellow fever booster vaccination. The rearranged segments are TRBV29-1 and TRBJ2-1; a tentative D match to TRBD2 spans 5 bases. The CDR3 corresponds to CSVEARRDEQFF. The DNA sequence follows: TGCAGCGTTGAAGCCCGGCGGGATGAGCAGTTCTTC.